Listed below are T cell receptor beta chains from one sample, sequenced in a study of CD8+ T cells in alopecia areata. Libraries were prepared by immunoSEQ multiplex PCR; TCRdb keeps only in-frame clonotypes and omits some of them. The table has some 170,000 clones, 50% to 75% seen once. The sequencing here drew on CD4+ T cells sorted from blood, taken at approximately week 60, from a patient treated with tofacitinib. These receptors all come from a human donor with alopecia areata. Each CDR3 is given with its conserved first and last residue. The order of the fields is D gene, clone size, V gene, J gene, CDR3 protein, CDR3 DNA. A D gene is named only where the DNA matches it firmly. A clone size is listed for some rows: how often the clone was seen (once, few, many), or a class if it is expanded.

D gene: .
clone size: few
V gene: TRBV7-9
J gene: TRBJ2-7
CDR3 protein: CASSLASGQNYEQYF
CDR3 DNA: TGTGCCAGCAGCTTAGCTTCGGGACAAAACTACGAGCAGTACTTC

D gene: .
clone size: few
V gene: TRBV6-5
J gene: TRBJ2-1
CDR3 protein: CASSYQFDRLNEQFF
CDR3 DNA: TGTGCCAGCAGTTACCAATTCGACAGGCTCAATGAGCAGTTCTTC

D gene: .
clone size: .
V gene: TRBV15
J gene: TRBJ1-5
CDR3 protein: CATSFGKDQPQHF
CDR3 DNA: TGTGCCACCAGCTTTGGAAAAGATCAGCCCCAGCATTTT

D gene: .
clone size: few
V gene: TRBV5-1
J gene: TRBJ2-7
CDR3 protein: CASSTRGEQVTYEQYF
CDR3 DNA: TGCGCCAGCAGCACCCGGGGAGAGCAAGTTACCTACGAGCAGTACTTC

D gene: TRBD1
clone size: .
V gene: TRBV7-2
J gene: TRBJ1-5
CDR3 protein: CASSGTGDQPQHF
CDR3 DNA: TGTGCCAGCAGCGGCACAGGGGATCAGCCCCAGCATTTT

D gene: .
clone size: .
V gene: TRBV25-1
J gene: TRBJ2-7
CDR3 protein: CASSELQITPLYEQYF
CDR3 DNA: TGTGCCAGCAGTGAATTACAGATAACCCCACTCTACGAGCAGTACTTC

D gene: TRBD2
clone size: many
V gene: TRBV7-6
J gene: TRBJ2-3
CDR3 protein: CASSPQGLAGGPNTQYF
CDR3 DNA: TGTGCCAGCAGCCCCCAGGGACTAGCGGGGGGACCCAATACGCAGTATTTT

D gene: .
clone size: .
V gene: TRBV15
J gene: TRBJ2-5
CDR3 protein: CATSRAGNPEAQYF
CDR3 DNA: TGTGCCACCAGCAGAGCCGGTAATCCTGAGGCCCAGTACTTC

D gene: TRBD1
clone size: .
V gene: TRBV2
J gene: TRBJ1-6
CDR3 protein: CASSRTGTGDSPLHF
CDR3 DNA: TGTGCCAGCAGTCGTACCGGGACAGGGGATTCACCCCTCCACTTT

D gene: .
clone size: .
V gene: TRBV7-9
J gene: TRBJ2-7
CDR3 protein: CANRTDQHYEQYF
CDR3 DNA: TGTGCCAACCGCACCGACCAACACTACGAGCAGTACTTC

D gene: .
clone size: .
V gene: TRBV7-2
J gene: TRBJ2-3
CDR3 protein: CASSLGPLLDSTDTQYF
CDR3 DNA: TGTGCCAGCAGCTTAGGGCCCCTCCTTGACAGCACAGATACGCAGTATTTT

D gene: TRBD1
clone size: .
V gene: TRBV7-8
J gene: TRBJ2-7
CDR3 protein: CASIRDRGPYEQYF
CDR3 DNA: TGTGCCAGTATCCGGGACAGGGGCCCCTACGAGCAGTACTTC

D gene: .
clone size: .
V gene: TRBV5-1
J gene: TRBJ1-3
CDR3 protein: CASSQGNTIYF
CDR3 DNA: TGCGCCAGCAGCCAAGGAAACACCATATATTTT

D gene: .
clone size: .
V gene: TRBV6-6
J gene: TRBJ2-3
CDR3 protein: CASSYLDRGWPDTQYF
CDR3 DNA: TGTGCCAGCAGTTACTTAGACCGAGGGTGGCCAGATACGCAGTATTTT

D gene: .
clone size: .
V gene: TRBV19
J gene: TRBJ1-5
CDR3 protein: CASSIDGAGLWPQHF
CDR3 DNA: TGTGCCAGTAGTATAGACGGAGCAGGCCTCTGGCCCCAGCATTTT

D gene: .
clone size: .
V gene: TRBV6-5
J gene: TRBJ1-3
CDR3 protein: CASSYSSPGNTIYF
CDR3 DNA: TGTGCCAGCAGTTACTCTAGCCCTGGAAACACCATATATTTT

D gene: .
clone size: few
V gene: TRBV10-3
J gene: TRBJ2-1
CDR3 protein: CAISEAVGEKQFF
CDR3 DNA: TGTGCCATCAGTGAAGCCGTCGGTGAGAAGCAGTTCTTC

D gene: TRBD2
clone size: few
V gene: TRBV9
J gene: TRBJ2-3
CDR3 protein: CASSVTSGLDTQYF
CDR3 DNA: TGTGCCAGCAGCGTAACTAGCGGCCTCGATACGCAGTATTTT

D gene: .
clone size: .
V gene: TRBV4-2
J gene: TRBJ1-6
CDR3 protein: CASSQDRRAWDSPLHF
CDR3 DNA: TGTGCCAGCAGCCAAGATAGGAGGGCATGGGATTCACCCCTCCACTTT

D gene: .
clone size: .
V gene: TRBV29-1
J gene: TRBJ2-7
CDR3 protein: CSVSIGSAPYYEQYF
CDR3 DNA: TGCAGCGTCTCTATTGGGTCAGCCCCCTACTACGAGCAGTACTTC

D gene: TRBD1
clone size: .
V gene: TRBV30
J gene: TRBJ2-1
CDR3 protein: CAWSYGQGAREQFF
CDR3 DNA: TGTGCCTGGTCCTACGGACAGGGGGCGAGAGAGCAGTTCTTC

D gene: .
clone size: .
V gene: TRBV29-1
J gene: TRBJ1-1
CDR3 protein: CSVAGTEAFF
CDR3 DNA: TGCAGCGTTGCGGGCACTGAAGCTTTCTTT

D gene: .
clone size: .
V gene: TRBV9
J gene: TRBJ2-2
CDR3 protein: CASSVAATTGELFF
CDR3 DNA: TGTGCCAGCAGCGTAGCGGCGACCACCGGGGAGCTGTTTTTT

D gene: .
clone size: few
V gene: TRBV29-1
J gene: TRBJ2-7
CDR3 protein: CSVASGTGLGAEQYF
CDR3 DNA: TGCAGCGTTGCCTCAGGGACGGGGCTCGGGGCCGAGCAGTACTTC

D gene: TRBD1
clone size: .
V gene: TRBV7-6
J gene: TRBJ2-7
CDR3 protein: CASSFQGVRNEQYF
CDR3 DNA: TGTGCCAGCAGCTTTCAGGGGGTGCGTAACGAGCAGTACTTC

D gene: TRBD2
clone size: .
V gene: TRBV7-9
J gene: TRBJ2-5
CDR3 protein: CASSPQRGEETQYF
CDR3 DNA: TGTGCCAGCAGCCCCCAGCGGGGGGAAGAGACCCAGTACTTC

D gene: .
clone size: .
V gene: TRBV18
J gene: TRBJ1-5
CDR3 protein: CASSPPSGPQHF
CDR3 DNA: TGTGCCAGCTCACCACCGTCCGGGCCCCAGCATTTT

D gene: .
clone size: .
V gene: TRBV29-1
J gene: TRBJ2-7
CDR3 protein: CSPPGRGWGLYEQYF
CDR3 DNA: TGCAGCCCTCCGGGTAGGGGTTGGGGCCTCTACGAGCAGTACTTC

D gene: .
clone size: .
V gene: TRBV20-1
J gene: TRBJ2-5
CDR3 protein: CSADQGETQYF
CDR3 DNA: TGCAGTGCTGATCAAGGGGAGACCCAGTACTTC

D gene: TRBD1
clone size: .
V gene: TRBV18
J gene: TRBJ1-4
CDR3 protein: CASSRTGVLNEKLFF
CDR3 DNA: TGTGCCAGCTCACGGACAGGGGTCCTTAATGAAAAACTGTTTTTT

D gene: .
clone size: .
V gene: TRBV15
J gene: TRBJ2-3
CDR3 protein: CATSRDRPTDTQYF
CDR3 DNA: TGTGCCACCAGCAGGGATCGACCCACAGATACGCAGTATTTT

D gene: TRBD1
clone size: .
V gene: TRBV5-1
J gene: TRBJ2-7
CDR3 protein: CASSPTGDNYEQYF
CDR3 DNA: TGCGCCAGCAGCCCCACAGGGGACAACTACGAGCAGTACTTC

D gene: TRBD2
clone size: .
V gene: TRBV5-1
J gene: TRBJ2-7
CDR3 protein: CASSGAGAVSEQYF
CDR3 DNA: TGCGCCAGCAGCGGAGCGGGGGCCGTTAGCGAGCAGTACTTC

D gene: TRBD1
clone size: .
V gene: TRBV5-1
J gene: TRBJ1-2
CDR3 protein: CASSLDGGTEINYGYTF
CDR3 DNA: TGCGCCAGCAGCTTGGACGGAGGGACAGAGATTAACTATGGCTACACCTTC

D gene: TRBD1
clone size: .
V gene: TRBV30
J gene: TRBJ1-1
CDR3 protein: CAWSGQGHLEAFF
CDR3 DNA: TGTGCCTGGAGCGGACAGGGCCACCTCGAAGCTTTCTTT

D gene: .
clone size: .
V gene: TRBV2
J gene: TRBJ2-3
CDR3 protein: CASSESAETDTQYF
CDR3 DNA: TGTGCCAGCAGTGAATCTGCAGAGACAGATACGCAGTATTTT

D gene: TRBD1
clone size: .
V gene: TRBV27
J gene: TRBJ2-6
CDR3 protein: CASRRTGVGSGANVLTF
CDR3 DNA: TGTGCCAGCAGGAGGACAGGGGTAGGCTCTGGGGCCAACGTCCTGACTTTC

D gene: TRBD2
clone size: many
V gene: TRBV10-2
J gene: TRBJ2-5
CDR3 protein: CASSQKAGGQATQYF
CDR3 DNA: TGCGCCAGCAGCCAGAAAGCGGGGGGCCAAGCGACCCAGTACTTC

D gene: .
clone size: .
V gene: TRBV30
J gene: TRBJ2-5
CDR3 protein: CAWSGPDGKTQYF
CDR3 DNA: TGTGCCTGGAGTGGGCCCGACGGAAAGACCCAGTACTTC

D gene: .
clone size: .
V gene: TRBV6-1
J gene: TRBJ2-5
CDR3 protein: CASSAGGAWTQYF
CDR3 DNA: TGTGCCAGCAGTGCAGGTGGAGCTTGGACCCAGTACTTC

D gene: .
clone size: .
V gene: TRBV30
J gene: TRBJ1-5
CDR3 protein: CAWGLDQPQHF
CDR3 DNA: TGTGCCTGGGGACTTGATCAGCCCCAGCATTTT

D gene: TRBD1
clone size: many
V gene: TRBV29-1
J gene: TRBJ1-2
CDR3 protein: CSGGTGYGYTF
CDR3 DNA: TGCAGCGGTGGGACAGGCTATGGCTACACCTTC

D gene: .
clone size: few
V gene: TRBV6-5
J gene: TRBJ2-7
CDR3 protein: CASSPRTVGEQYF
CDR3 DNA: TGTGCCAGCAGTCCTCGGACTGTGGGGGAGCAGTACTTC

D gene: TRBD2
clone size: .
V gene: TRBV4-1
J gene: TRBJ2-5
CDR3 protein: CASSQTFASGGPEKTQYF
CDR3 DNA: TGCGCCAGCAGCCAAACATTCGCCAGCGGGGGGCCGGAAAAGACCCAGTACTTC

D gene: .
clone size: .
V gene: TRBV5-1
J gene: TRBJ1-2
CDR3 protein: CASSLNFGDAYYGYTF
CDR3 DNA: TGCGCCAGCAGCTTGAACTTCGGAGATGCGTACTATGGCTACACCTTC

D gene: .
clone size: .
V gene: TRBV4-2
J gene: TRBJ2-4
CDR3 protein: CASSQDGGGKNIQYF
CDR3 DNA: TGTGCCAGCAGCCAAGATGGGGGTGGCAAAAACATTCAGTACTTC